A selection of T cell receptor beta chains follows, all from one sample in a study of identical twins. MiXCR was run by TCRdb on the 5' RACE reads, yielding one entry per CDR3 protein. The sample has 470,000 or so distinct CDR3 sequences, 20% to 25% seen once. The same specimen was also included in a second study, on T cells expressing NK-cell markers.

The sequencing input was CD4+ T cells sorted from blood. These receptors were obtained from a woman between 18 and 29 years old in good health. CDR3s include the opening cysteine and the closing phenylalanine or tryptophan. D genes are given only for firm matches. Not every row has a clone size; where given, it reads once, few, many or a size class.

size	J	D	V	DNA	CDR3
.	TRBJ2-7	TRBD2	TRBV7-2	TGTGCCAGCAGCTTAGCGGCTAGCGGGAAAGGCGAGCAGTACTTC	CASSLAASGKGEQYF
.	TRBJ2-3	.	TRBV20-1	TGCAGTGCTAGAGATACGAAGGGAAGCACAGATACGCAGTATTTT	CSARDTKGSTDTQYF
.	TRBJ1-1	TRBD1	TRBV7-9	TGTGCCAGCAGCCTGTTACAGGGGAAGGAAGCTTTCTTT	CASSLLQGKEAFF
.	TRBJ2-3	TRBD2	TRBV6-1	TGTGCCAGCAGCCGGGGGGGGGGCCGGGTAGATACGCAGTATTTT	CASSRGGGRVDTQYF
.	TRBJ2-2	.	TRBV6-6	TGTGCCAGCAGTTCGAAGAGGGGTATCGGGGAGCTGTTTTTT	CASSSKRGIGELFF
.	TRBJ2-1	TRBD2	TRBV20-1	TGCAGTGCTAGGGAAGCGGGAGCCGTGAATGAGCAGTTCTTC	CSAREAGAVNEQFF
.	TRBJ2-5	.	TRBV2	TGTGCCAGCAGATGGGACATACAAGAGACCCAGTACTTC	CASRWDIQETQYF
.	TRBJ1-1	.	TRBV7-2	TGTGCCAGCAGCTTTAGGGGGGCAGGGTTCATAGCTTTCTTT	CASSFRGAGFIAFF
few	TRBJ2-1	TRBD2	TRBV20-1	TGCAGTGCTACAAGCGGGATTCACTACAATGAGCAGTTCTTC	CSATSGIHYNEQFF
.	TRBJ1-2	.	TRBV6-5	TGTGCCAGCAGTTCCCGGGACAAGTATGGCTACACCTTC	CASSSRDKYGYTF
.	TRBJ1-1	.	TRBV29-1	TGCAGCGTTGAGACAGGTCCGATCACTGAAGCTTTCTTT	CSVETGPITEAFF
.	TRBJ1-1	.	TRBV11-2	TGTGCCAGCAGCTTAAGGTTTTTAGGGGCCACTGAAGCTTTCTTT	CASSLRFLGATEAFF
.	TRBJ1-1	.	TRBV29-1	TGCAGCGGAAAAGGGGGGGGGAACACTGAAGCTTTCTTT	CSGKGGGNTEAFF
few	TRBJ2-3	TRBD2	TRBV7-8	TGTGCCAGCAGCTCTGGACGACTAGCGGGGCTCGCAGATACGCAGTATTTT	CASSSGRLAGLADTQYF
few	TRBJ2-2	.	TRBV12-3/TRBV12-4	TGTGCCAGCAGTCCGGGGACAACACTGGTTCACACCGGGGAGCTGTTTTTT	CASSPGTTLVHTGELFF
few	TRBJ2-1	.	TRBV12-3/TRBV12-4	TGTGCCAGCAGTTATAGGGGGGTGAGTGTAGGGGAGCAGTTCTTC	CASSYRGVSVGEQFF
many	TRBJ2-3	TRBD2	TRBV5-1	TGCGCCAGCAGCTTGATCGCGGGAGCAGGAGATACGCAGTATTTT	CASSLIAGAGDTQYF
.	TRBJ1-5	.	TRBV12-3/TRBV12-4	TGTGCCAGCAGTCCCAGGGGTCAGCCCCAGCATTTT	CASSPRGQPQHF
few	TRBJ1-2	.	TRBV12-3/TRBV12-4	TGTGCCAGCAGCCCGGGGAGGGCATATGGCTACACCTTC	CASSPGRAYGYTF
few	TRBJ2-4	.	TRBV15	TGTGCCACCAGCGAAGGGATAGTGGCCAAAAACATTCAGTACTTC	CATSEGIVAKNIQYF
.	TRBJ2-1	.	TRBV6-2/TRBV6-3	TGTGCCAGCAGTTACCCCAGGGGTAACGACAATGAGCAGTTCTTC	CASSYPRGNDNEQFF
few	TRBJ1-5	TRBD1	TRBV5-6	TGTGCCAGCAGCGAACAGGGGGCCTACAGCAATCAGCCCCAGCATTTT	CASSEQGAYSNQPQHF
many	TRBJ1-6	TRBD1	TRBV5-1	TGCGCCAGCAGCTTGGGACGAGGGGGCGAGGTTCGGTCACCCCTCCACTTT	CASSLGRGGEVRSPLHF
few	TRBJ2-1	.	TRBV12-3/TRBV12-4	TGTGCCAGCAGTTATAGCACAGACTCCTACAATGAGCAGTTCTTC	CASSYSTDSYNEQFF